This T cell receptor beta chain was obtained from a study of T cell changes during pregnancy in multiple sclerosis. TCRdb's copy holds only in-frame clones and misses some; the assay was immunoSEQ multiplex PCR. The sample lists 20,000 to 25,000 clones, around four fifths occurring once. The germline V gene has CDR1 SEHNR and CDR2 FQNEAQ (reference sequence). J lost 5 bases, V lost 5 bases, and 10 bases had no gene match. There are 15 residues in the CDR3. The TCR originated in a female donor in good health, enrolled as a control in a pregnancy study. The starting material was CD8+ T cells from peripheral blood mononuclear cells, obtained in the first trimester of pregnancy. The V gene is TRBV7-9, the J gene TRBJ2-3; 7 bases line up with TRBD1. CDR3 loop: CASSGVRGRGDTQYF. The CDR3 nucleotides read TGTGCCAGCAGCGGCGTGAGGGGGCGAGGAGATACGCAGTATTTT.